This TCR beta chain stems from a study of T cell responses to AZD1222 COVID-19 vaccine. Assay used: immunoSEQ multiplex PCR; TCRdb lists only in-frame clones, some missing. The repertoire holds approximately 150,000 clones, with 89% as singletons. The CDR3 is made up of 15 amino acids. Trimming removed 0 bases from V and 4 bases from J; junction bases left unmatched: 0. Germline CDR1 reads LNHNV; CDR2 reads YYDKDF (reference sequence). Of note for this clone: Its antigen is still unknown.

Overall study findings and caveats: Spike-specific TCR breadth and depth were elevated following two AZD1222 doses. There were vaccine-associated CD4 TCRs across spike, dominant at 160-218 and 743-854.

This chain connects TRBV15 to TRBJ2-1; 10 nucleotides agree with TRBD2. The receptor's source is an adult in good health. The sequencing here drew on peripheral blood, taken on day 0 of AZD1222 vaccination. This CDR3 reads CATSREAGGYNEQFF. In nucleotides, the CDR3 is TGTGCCACCAGCAGAGAAGCGGGAGGGTACAATGAGCAGTTCTTC. The full variable domain, rest sourced from reference TRBV15 and TRBJ2-1, is DAMVIQNPRYQVTQFGKPVTLSCSQTLNHNVMYWYQQKSSQAPKLLFHYYDKDFNNEADTPDNFQSRRPNTSFCFLDIRSPGLGDTAMYLCATSREAGGYNEQFFGPGTRLTVL.